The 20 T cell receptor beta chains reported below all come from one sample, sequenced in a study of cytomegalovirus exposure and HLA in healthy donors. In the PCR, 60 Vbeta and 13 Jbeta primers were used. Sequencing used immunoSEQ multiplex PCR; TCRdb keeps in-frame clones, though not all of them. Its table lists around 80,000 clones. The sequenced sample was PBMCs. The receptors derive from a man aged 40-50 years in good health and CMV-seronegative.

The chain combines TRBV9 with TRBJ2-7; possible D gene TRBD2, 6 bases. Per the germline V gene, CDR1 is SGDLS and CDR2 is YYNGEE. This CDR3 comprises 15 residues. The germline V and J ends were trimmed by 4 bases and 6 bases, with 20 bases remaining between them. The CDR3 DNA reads TGTGCCAGCAGCCTAGAAGCCGGGAGATACGTCGAGCAGTACTTC. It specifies CASSLEAGRYVEQYF. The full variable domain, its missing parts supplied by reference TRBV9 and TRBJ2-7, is DSGVTQTPKHLITATGQRVTLRCSPRSGDLSVYWYQQSLDQGLQFLIQYYNGEERAKGNILERFSAQQFPDLHSELNLSSLELGDSALYFCASSLEAGRYVEQYFGPGTRLTVT.

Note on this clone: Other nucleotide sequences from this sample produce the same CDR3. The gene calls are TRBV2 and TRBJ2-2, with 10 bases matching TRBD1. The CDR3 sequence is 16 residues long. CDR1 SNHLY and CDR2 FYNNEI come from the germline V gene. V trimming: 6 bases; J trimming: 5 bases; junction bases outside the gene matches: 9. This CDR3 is CASRGRDRGPTGELFF. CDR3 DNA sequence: TGTGCCAGCAGGGGCCGGGACAGGGGACCTACCGGGGAGCTGTTTTTT.

This CDR3 reads CASSQDRGAGDVHYGYTF. The CDR3 DNA reads as TGCGCCAGCAGCCAAGATAGAGGGGCAGGGGATGTTCACTATGGCTACACCTTC. The chain joins TRBV4-1 to TRBJ1-2, with a weak D call TRBD1 (6 bases). The germline V gene has CDR1 MGHRA and CDR2 YSYEKL. The CDR3 is 18 residues long. Between the trimmed V and J ends, which lost 0 bases and 3 bases, there was a span of 20 bases.

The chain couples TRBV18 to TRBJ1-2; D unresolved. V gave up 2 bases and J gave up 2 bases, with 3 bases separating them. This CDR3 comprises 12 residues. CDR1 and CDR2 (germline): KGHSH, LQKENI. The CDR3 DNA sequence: TGTGCCAGCTCACCAGAGAACTATGGCTACACCTTC. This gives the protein CASSPENYGYTF. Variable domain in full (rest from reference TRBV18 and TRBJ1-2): NAGVMQNPRHLVRRRGQEARLRCSPMKGHSHVYWYRQLPEEGLKFMVYLQKENIIDESGMPKERFSAEFPKEGPSILRIQQVVRGDSAAYFCASSPENYGYTFGSGTRLTVV.

CDR3 nucleotides: TGCGCCAGCAGCCTGGGATCGGAACAGGGAAACTATGGCTACACCTTC. Protein product: CASSLGSEQGNYGYTF. The V and J genes are TRBV4-1 and TRBJ1-2; weak D call: TRBD1 (6 bases). The V end was cut by 4 bases, the J end by 2 bases, with 17 bases between. This CDR3 is 16 amino acids long. The germline gives CDR1 MGHRA, CDR2 YSYEKL.

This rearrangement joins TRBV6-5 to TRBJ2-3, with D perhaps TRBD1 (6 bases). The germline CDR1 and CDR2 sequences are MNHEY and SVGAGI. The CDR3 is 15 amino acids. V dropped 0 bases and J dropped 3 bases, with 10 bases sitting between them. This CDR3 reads CASSYSTGLTDTQYF. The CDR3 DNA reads TGTGCCAGCAGTTACTCGACAGGCCTAACAGATACGCAGTATTTT.

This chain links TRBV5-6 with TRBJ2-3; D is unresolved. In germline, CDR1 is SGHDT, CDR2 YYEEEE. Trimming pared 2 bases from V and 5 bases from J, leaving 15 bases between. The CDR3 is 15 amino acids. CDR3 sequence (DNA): TGTGCCAGCAGCTTTGTGGCGGCGGAAGGAGATACGCAGTATTTT. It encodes CASSFVAAEGDTQYF.

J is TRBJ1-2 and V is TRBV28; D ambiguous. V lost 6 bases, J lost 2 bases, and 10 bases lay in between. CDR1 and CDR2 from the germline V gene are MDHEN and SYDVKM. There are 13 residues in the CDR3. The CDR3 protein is CASRWLPNYGYTF. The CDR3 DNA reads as TGTGCCAGCAGGTGGCTGCCGAACTATGGCTACACCTTC.

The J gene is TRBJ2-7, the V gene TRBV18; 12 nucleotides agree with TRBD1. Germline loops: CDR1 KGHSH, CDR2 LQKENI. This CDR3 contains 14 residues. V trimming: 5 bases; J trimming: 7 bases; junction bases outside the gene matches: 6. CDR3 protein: CASSAGTGGAEQYF. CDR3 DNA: TGTGCCAGCTCAGCCGGGACAGGGGGCGCGGAGCAGTACTTC.

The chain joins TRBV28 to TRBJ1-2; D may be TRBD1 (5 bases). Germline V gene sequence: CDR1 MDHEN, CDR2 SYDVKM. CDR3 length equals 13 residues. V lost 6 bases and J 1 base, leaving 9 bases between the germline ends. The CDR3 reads CASSLGHNYGYTF. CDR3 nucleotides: TGTGCCAGCAGCTTGGGGCATAACTATGGCTACACCTTC.

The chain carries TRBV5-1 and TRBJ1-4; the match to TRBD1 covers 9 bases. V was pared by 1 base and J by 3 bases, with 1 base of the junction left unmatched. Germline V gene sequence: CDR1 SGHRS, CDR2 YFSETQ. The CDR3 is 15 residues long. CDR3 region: CASSLTGGSNEKLFF. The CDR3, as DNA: TGCGCCAGCAGCTTGACAGGGGGCTCTAATGAAAAACTGTTTTTT.

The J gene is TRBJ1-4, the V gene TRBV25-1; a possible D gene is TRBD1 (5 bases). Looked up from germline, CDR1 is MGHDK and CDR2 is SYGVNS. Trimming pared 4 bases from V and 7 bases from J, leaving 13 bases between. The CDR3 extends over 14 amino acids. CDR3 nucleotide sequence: TGTGCCAGCAGTGCCCCAGGGTCGGGTGAAAAACTGTTTTTT. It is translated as CASSAPGSGEKLFF.

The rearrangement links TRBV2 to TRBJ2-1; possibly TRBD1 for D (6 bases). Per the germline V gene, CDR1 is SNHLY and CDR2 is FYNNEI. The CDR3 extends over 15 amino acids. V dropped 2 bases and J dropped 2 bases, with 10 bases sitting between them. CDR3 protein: CASSENRVPYNEQFF. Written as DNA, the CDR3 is TGTGCCAGCAGTGAAAACAGGGTCCCCTACAATGAGCAGTTCTTC.

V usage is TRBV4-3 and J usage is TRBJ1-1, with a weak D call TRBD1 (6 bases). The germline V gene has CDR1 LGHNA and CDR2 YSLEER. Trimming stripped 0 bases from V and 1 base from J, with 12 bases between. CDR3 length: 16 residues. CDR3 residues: CASSQDLRTANTEAFF. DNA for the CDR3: TGCGCCAGCAGCCAAGATCTTAGGACAGCGAACACTGAAGCTTTCTTT.

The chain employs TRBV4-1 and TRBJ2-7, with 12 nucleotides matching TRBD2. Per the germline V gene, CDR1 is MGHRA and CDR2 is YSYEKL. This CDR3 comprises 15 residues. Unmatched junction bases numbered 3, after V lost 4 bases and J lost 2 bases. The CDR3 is CASSLRTSGAYEQYF. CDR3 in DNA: TGCGCCAGCAGCCTCCGGACTAGCGGGGCCTACGAGCAGTACTTC.

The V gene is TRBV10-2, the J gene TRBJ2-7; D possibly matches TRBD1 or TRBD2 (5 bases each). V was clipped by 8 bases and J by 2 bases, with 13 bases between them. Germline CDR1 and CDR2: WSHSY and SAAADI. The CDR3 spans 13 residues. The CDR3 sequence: CASCGTGTYEQYF. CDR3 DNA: TGCGCCAGCTGTGGGACGGGGACCTACGAGCAGTACTTC.

CDR3 nucleotides: TGTGCCAGCAGTGAGCAGGGTCCGGAGCCCCAGCATTTT. Encoded protein: CASSEQGPEPQHF. The chain links TRBV6-1 to TRBJ1-5, with a weak D call TRBD1 (5 bases). The CDR3 runs to 13 residues. V was trimmed by 3 bases and J by 8 bases, leaving 11 bases between them. The germline gives CDR1 MNHNS, CDR2 SASEGT.

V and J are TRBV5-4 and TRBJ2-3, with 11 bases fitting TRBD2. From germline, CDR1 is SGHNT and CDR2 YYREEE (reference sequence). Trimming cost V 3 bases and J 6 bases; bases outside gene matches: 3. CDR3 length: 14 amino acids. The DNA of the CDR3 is TGTGCCAGCAGCTCTAGACTAGCGGGGGATACGCAGTATTTT. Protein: CASSSRLAGDTQYF.

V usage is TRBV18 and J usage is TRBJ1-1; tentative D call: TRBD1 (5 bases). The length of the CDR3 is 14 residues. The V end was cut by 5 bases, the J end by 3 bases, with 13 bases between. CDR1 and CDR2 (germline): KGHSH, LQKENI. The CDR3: CASSIGEADTEAFF. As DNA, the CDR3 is TGTGCCAGCTCAATAGGGGAGGCGGACACTGAAGCTTTCTTT.

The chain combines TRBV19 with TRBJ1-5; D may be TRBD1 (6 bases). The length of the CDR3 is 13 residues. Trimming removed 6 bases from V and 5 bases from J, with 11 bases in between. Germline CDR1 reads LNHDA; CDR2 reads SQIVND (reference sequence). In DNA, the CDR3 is TGTGCCAGTAGCTCCTACAGGGATCAGCCCCAGCATTTT. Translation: CASSSYRDQPQHF.